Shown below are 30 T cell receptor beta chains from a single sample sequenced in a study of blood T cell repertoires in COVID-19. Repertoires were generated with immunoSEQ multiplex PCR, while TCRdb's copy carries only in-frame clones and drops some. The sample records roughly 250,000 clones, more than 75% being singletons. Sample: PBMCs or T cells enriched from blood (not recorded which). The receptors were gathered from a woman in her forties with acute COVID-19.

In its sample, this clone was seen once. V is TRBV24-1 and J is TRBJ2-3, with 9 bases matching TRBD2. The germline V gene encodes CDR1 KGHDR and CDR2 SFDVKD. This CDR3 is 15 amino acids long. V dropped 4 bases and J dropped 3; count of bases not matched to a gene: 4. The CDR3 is CATSDPTSGTDTQYF. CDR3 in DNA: TGTGCCACCAGTGACCCGACTAGCGGTACAGATACGCAGTATTTT.

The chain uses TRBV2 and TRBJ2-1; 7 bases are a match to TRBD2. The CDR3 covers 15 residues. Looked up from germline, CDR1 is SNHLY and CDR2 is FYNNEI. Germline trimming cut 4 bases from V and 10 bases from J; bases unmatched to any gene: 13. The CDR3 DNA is TGTGCCAGCAGTGGATCCGGGACTAAGTCTCAGGAGCAGTTCTTC. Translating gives CASSGSGTKSQEQFF.

In DNA, the CDR3 is TGTGCCAGCAGCCACGTTGAGGGGGACACAGATACGCAGTATTTT. The encoded protein is CASSHVEGDTDTQYF. The chain employs TRBV7-9 and TRBJ2-3, with a weak D call TRBD1 (6 bases). Germline-derived CDR1 and CDR2 are SEHNR and FQNEAQ (reference sequence). V lost 5 bases and J lost 2, with 14 bases in between. This CDR3 spans 15 amino acids.

The CDR3 region has the DNA TGTGCCAGCAGGAGCGGGGGGGCCGGCACCGGGGAGCTGTTTTTT. Translated: CASRSGGAGTGELFF. V and J are TRBV27 and TRBJ2-2, with 10 positions matching TRBD2. V shed 6 bases and J 4 bases; nucleotides not matched to a gene: 5. Germline assignment: CDR1 MNHEY and CDR2 SMNVEV (reference sequence). The CDR3 consists of 15 residues.

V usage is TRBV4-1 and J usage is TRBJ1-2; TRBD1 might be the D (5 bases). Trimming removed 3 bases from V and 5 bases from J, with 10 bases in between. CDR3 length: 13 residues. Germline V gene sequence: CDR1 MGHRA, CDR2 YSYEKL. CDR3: CASSHGGSYGYTF. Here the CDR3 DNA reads TGCGCCAGCAGCCACGGGGGATCTTATGGCTACACCTTC.

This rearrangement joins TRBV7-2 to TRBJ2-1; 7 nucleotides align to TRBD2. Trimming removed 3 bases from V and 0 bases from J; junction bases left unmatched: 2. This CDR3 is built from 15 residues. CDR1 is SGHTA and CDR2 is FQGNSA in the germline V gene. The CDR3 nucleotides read TGTGCCAGCAGCTTTGGCGGGAGCTCCTACAATGAGCAGTTCTTC. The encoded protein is CASSFGGSSYNEQFF.

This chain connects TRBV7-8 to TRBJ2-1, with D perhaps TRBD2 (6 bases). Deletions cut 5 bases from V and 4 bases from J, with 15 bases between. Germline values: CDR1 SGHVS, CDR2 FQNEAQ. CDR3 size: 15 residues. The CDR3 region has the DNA TGTGCCAGCAGCCAAGGAGGGCCGGGTTACAATGAGCAGTTCTTC. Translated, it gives CASSQGGPGYNEQFF.

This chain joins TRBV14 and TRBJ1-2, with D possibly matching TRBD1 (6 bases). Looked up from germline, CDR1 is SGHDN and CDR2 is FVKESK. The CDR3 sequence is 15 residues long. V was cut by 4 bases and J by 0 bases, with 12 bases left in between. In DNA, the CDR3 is TGTGCCAGCAGCCCGCTGACAGGCGCTAACTATGGCTACACCTTC. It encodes CASSPLTGANYGYTF.

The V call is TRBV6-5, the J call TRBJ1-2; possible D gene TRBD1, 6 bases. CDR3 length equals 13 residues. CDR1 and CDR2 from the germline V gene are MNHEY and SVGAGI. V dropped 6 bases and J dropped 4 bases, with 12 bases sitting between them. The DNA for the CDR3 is TGTGCCAGCAGATCTGGGACAAGCTATGGCTACACCTTC. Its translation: CASRSGTSYGYTF.

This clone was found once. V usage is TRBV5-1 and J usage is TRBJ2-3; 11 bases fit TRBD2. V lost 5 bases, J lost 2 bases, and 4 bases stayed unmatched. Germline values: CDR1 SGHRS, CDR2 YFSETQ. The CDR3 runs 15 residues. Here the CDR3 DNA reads TGCGCCAGCAGACTAGCGGGAGTGTACACAGATACGCAGTATTTT. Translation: CASRLAGVYTDTQYF.

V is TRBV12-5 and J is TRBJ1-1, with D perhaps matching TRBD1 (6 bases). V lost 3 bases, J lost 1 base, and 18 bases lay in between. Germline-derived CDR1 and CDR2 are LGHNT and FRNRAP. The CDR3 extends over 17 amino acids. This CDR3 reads CASGFFLRAGENTEAFF. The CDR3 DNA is TGTGCTAGTGGTTTCTTCTTGCGGGCAGGGGAGAACACTGAAGCTTTCTTT.

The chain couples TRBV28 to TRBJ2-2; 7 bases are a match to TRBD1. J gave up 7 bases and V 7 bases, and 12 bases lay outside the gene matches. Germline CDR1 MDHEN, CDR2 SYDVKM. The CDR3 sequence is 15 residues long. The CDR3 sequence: CASTLPGQRDGELFF. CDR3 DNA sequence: TGTGCCAGCACCCTTCCGGGACAGAGGGACGGGGAGCTGTTTTTT. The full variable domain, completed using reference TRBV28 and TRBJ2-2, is DVKVTQSSRYLVKRTGEKVFLECVQDMDHENMFWYRQDPGLGLRLIYFSYDVKMKEKGDIPEGYSVSREKKERFSLILESASTNQTSMYLCASTLPGQRDGELFFGEGSRLTVL.

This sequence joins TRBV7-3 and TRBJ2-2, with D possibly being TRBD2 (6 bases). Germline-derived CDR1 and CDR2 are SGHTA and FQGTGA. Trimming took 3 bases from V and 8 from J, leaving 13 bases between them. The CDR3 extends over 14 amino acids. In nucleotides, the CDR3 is TGTGCCAGCAGCTTGAAGACCGCGGGAGGGGAGCTGTTTTTT. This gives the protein CASSLKTAGGELFF.

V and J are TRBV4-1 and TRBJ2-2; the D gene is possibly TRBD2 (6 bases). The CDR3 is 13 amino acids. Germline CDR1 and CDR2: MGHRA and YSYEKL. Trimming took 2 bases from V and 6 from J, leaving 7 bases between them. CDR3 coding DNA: TGCGCCAGCAGCCAATGGGAGGCCGGGGAGCTGTTTTTT. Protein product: CASSQWEAGELFF.

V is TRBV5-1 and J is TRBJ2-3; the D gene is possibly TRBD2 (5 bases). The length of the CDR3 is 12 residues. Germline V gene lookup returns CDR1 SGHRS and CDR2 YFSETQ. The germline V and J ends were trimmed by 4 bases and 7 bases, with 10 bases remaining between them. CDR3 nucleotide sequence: TGCGCCAGCAGCGCGGAGGTAAATACGCAGTATTTT. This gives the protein CASSAEVNTQYF.

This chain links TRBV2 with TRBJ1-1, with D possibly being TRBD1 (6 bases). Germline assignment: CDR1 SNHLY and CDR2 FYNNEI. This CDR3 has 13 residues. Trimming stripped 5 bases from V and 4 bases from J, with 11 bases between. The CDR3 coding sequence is TGTGCCAGCAGTTACAGGGAGAGCACTGAAGCTTTCTTT. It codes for CASSYRESTEAFF.

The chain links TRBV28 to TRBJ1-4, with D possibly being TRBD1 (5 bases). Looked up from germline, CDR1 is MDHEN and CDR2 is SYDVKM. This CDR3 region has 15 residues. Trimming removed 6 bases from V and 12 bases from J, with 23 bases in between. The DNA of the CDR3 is TGTGCCAGCAGCACAGCCGGTAAGACAGTATCGGAACTGTTTTTT. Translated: CASSTAGKTVSELFF.

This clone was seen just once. CDR3 region: CASSPGQGGLYGYTF. The CDR3 DNA reads as TGCGCCAGCAGCCCGGGACAGGGAGGCCTCTATGGCTACACCTTC. The chain is built from TRBV4-1 and TRBJ1-2; 9 positions match TRBD1. The CDR3 contains 15 residues. CDR1 MGHRA and CDR2 YSYEKL come from the germline V gene. V lost 4 bases and J lost 4; bases outside the gene matches: 7.

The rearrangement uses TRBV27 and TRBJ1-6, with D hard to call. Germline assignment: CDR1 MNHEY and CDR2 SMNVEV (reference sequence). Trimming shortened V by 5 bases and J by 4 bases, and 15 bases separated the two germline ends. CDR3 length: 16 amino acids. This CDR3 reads CASSLRRTDYNSPLHF. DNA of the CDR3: TGTGCCAGCAGTCTCCGGCGGACTGATTATAATTCACCCCTCCACTTT.

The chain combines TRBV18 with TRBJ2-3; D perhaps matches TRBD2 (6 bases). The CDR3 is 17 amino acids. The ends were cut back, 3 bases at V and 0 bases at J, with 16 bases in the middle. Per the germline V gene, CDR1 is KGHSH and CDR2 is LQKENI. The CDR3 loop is CASSPLGAGLSTDTQYF. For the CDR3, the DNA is TGTGCCAGCTCACCCCTAGGTGCGGGACTCAGCACAGATACGCAGTATTTT.

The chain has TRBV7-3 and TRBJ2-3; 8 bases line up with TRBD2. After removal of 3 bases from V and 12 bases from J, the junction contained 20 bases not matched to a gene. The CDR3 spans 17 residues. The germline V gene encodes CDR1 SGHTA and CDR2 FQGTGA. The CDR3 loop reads CASSFWGAPPGLVVQYF. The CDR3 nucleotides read TGTGCCAGCAGCTTTTGGGGGGCACCGCCGGGACTAGTGGTACAGTATTTT.

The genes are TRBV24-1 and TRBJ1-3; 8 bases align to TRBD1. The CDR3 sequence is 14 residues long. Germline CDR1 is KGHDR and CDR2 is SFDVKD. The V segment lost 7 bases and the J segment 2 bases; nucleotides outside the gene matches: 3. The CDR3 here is CATREQGAGNTIYF. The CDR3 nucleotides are TGTGCCACCAGAGAACAGGGGGCTGGAAACACCATATATTTT.

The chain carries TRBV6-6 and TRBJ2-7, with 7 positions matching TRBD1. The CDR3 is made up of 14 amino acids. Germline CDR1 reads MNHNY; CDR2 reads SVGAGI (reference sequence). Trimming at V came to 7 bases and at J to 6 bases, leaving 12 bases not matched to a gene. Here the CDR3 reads CASTQQGKAREQYF. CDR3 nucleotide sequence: TGTGCCAGCACCCAACAGGGGAAGGCTCGCGAGCAGTACTTC.

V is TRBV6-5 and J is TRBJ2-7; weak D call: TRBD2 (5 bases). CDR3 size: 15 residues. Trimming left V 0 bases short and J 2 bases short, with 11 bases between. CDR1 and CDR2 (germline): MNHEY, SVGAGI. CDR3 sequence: CASSYSEASPYEQYF. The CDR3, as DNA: TGTGCCAGCAGTTACTCGGAGGCCTCCCCCTACGAGCAGTACTTC.

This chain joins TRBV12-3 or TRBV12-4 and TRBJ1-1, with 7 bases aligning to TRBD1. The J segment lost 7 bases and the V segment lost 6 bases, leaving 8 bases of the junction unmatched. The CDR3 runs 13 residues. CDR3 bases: TGTGCCAGCAGGCTGACAGGGACTCATGAAGCTTTCTTT. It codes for CASRLTGTHEAFF.

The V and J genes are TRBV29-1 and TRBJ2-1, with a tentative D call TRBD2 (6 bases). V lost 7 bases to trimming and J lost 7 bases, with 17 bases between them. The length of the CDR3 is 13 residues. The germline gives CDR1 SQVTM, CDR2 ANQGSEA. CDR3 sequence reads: CSAGISGGNEQFF. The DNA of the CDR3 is TGCAGCGCCGGGATTTCCGGAGGGAATGAGCAGTTCTTC.

CDR3 sequence reads: CTSSHGSLAQSYLGETQYF. CDR3 coding DNA: TGCACCAGCAGCCACGGGAGCCTAGCCCAGTCTTATTTGGGGGAGACCCAGTACTTC. This chain uses TRBV1 with TRBJ2-5; the table names TRBD2, a call not compared with the DNA. TRBV1 is given as a pseudogene. The CDR3 is 19 amino acids.

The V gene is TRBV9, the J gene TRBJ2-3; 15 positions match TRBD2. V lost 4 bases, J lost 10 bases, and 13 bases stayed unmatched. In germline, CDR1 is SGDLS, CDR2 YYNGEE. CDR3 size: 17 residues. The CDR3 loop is CASSQTGLAGGYSPQYF. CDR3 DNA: TGTGCCAGCAGCCAAACCGGACTAGCGGGGGGGTACTCTCCGCAGTATTTT.

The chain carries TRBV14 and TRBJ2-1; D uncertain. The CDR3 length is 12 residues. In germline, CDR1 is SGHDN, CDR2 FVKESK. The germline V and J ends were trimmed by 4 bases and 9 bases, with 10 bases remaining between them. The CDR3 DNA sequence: TGTGCCAGCAGCCCGCCTCACGGTGAGCAGTTCTTC. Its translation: CASSPPHGEQFF.

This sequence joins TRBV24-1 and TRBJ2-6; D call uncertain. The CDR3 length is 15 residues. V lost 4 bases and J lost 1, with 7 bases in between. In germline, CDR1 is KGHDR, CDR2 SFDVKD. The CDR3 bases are TGTGCCACCAGTGACCCTAAATCTGGGGCCAACGTCCTGACTTTC. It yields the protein CATSDPKSGANVLTF.